These T cell receptor beta chains were read from a single sample in a study of identical twins. In TCRdb, the 5' RACE reads were re-called with MiXCR into one record per CDR3 protein. The table includes about 220,000 distinct CDR3 sequences, around 8% detected once. These data are also associated with another study on yellow fever vaccine responses in identical twins.

Input material: memory (CD45RO+) T cells sorted from blood. The source is a woman aged 18-35 years in good health. The CDR3 runs from the conserved cysteine through the conserved F or W. Fields, in order: D gene, J gene, V gene, clone size, CDR3 protein, CDR3 DNA. D genes are given only for firm matches. Size is omitted from some rows. Given values are once, few, many or a class for expanded clones.

. TRBJ1-5 TRBV7-9 many CASSPTGQRNQPQHF TGTGCCAGCAGTCCGACGGGACAAAGGAATCAGCCCCAGCATTTT
TRBD2 TRBJ2-1 TRBV18 few CASSFIIAGSSYNEQFF TGTGCCAGCTCTTTCATAATAGCGGGATCCTCCTACAATGAGCAGTTCTTC
TRBD2 TRBJ2-3 TRBV14 many CASSQVAGGLTQYF TGTGCCAGCAGCCAAGTTGCGGGAGGGCTTACGCAGTATTTT
. TRBJ2-4 TRBV20-1 few CSVQGRNIQYF TGCAGTGTCCAGGGCAGAAACATTCAGTACTTC
TRBD1 TRBJ2-3 TRBV7-2 . CASSAWTGNTDTQYF TGTGCCAGCAGCGCGTGGACAGGAAACACAGATACGCAGTATTTT
. TRBJ2-3 TRBV18 . CASSPQGLGTDTQYF TGTGCCAGCTCACCTCAGGGTCTCGGCACAGATACGCAGTATTTT
TRBD2 TRBJ2-3 TRBV12-3/TRBV12-4 . CASYGGSTDTQYF TGTGCCAGCTACGGGGGGAGCACAGATACGCAGTATTTT
TRBD1 TRBJ2-5 TRBV7-2 many CASSSGDRAETQYF TGTGCCAGCAGCTCAGGTGACAGGGCAGAGACCCAGTACTTC
. TRBJ1-2 TRBV11-3 . CASSLAEHGYTF TGTGCCAGCAGCTTAGCCGAGCATGGCTACACCTTC
. TRBJ2-1 TRBV2 . CASSDRVGRVLEQFF TGTGCCAGCAGTGACCGGGTGGGACGGGTTCTCGAGCAGTTCTTC
TRBD2 TRBJ2-3 TRBV20-1 many CSAVNSGGTSTDTQYF TGCAGTGCCGTTAACAGCGGGGGTACTAGCACAGATACGCAGTATTTT
TRBD1 TRBJ1-5 TRBV7-9 few CASSLGDSVNQPQHF TGTGCCAGCAGCTTAGGGGACAGCGTCAATCAGCCCCAGCATTTT
. TRBJ2-2 TRBV5-1 many CASSLDLGTGELFF TGCGCCAGCAGCTTGGATTTAGGCACCGGGGAGCTGTTTTTT
. TRBJ2-7 TRBV14 few CASSQVAGSLGEQYF TGTGCCAGCAGCCAAGTAGCAGGGTCACTGGGCGAGCAGTACTTC
. TRBJ1-5 TRBV12-3/TRBV12-4 many CASSLQANQPQHF TGTGCCAGCAGTTTACAGGCCAATCAGCCCCAGCATTTT
. TRBJ1-2 TRBV20-1 . CSADPGWGYTF TGCAGTGCTGACCCGGGTTGGGGCTACACCTTC
TRBD1 TRBJ1-1 TRBV5-1 many CASSLATGANTEAFF TGCGCCAGCAGCTTGGCAACAGGGGCGAACACTGAAGCTTTCTTT
. TRBJ2-6 TRBV11-2 many CASSFGGSGANVLTF TGTGCCAGCAGCTTCGGGGGATCTGGGGCCAACGTCCTGACTTTC
. TRBJ1-3 TRBV27 many CASSLSMGSGNTIYF TGTGCCAGCAGTTTATCGATGGGTTCTGGAAACACCATATATTTT
TRBD2 TRBJ2-3 TRBV5-1 few CASSTGGTSGIWADTQYF TGCGCCAGCAGCACTGGGGGGACTAGCGGGATATGGGCAGATACGCAGTATTTT
TRBD2 TRBJ2-1 TRBV20-1 few CSAPQGLANNEQFF TGCAGTGCCCCGCAGGGACTAGCAAACAATGAGCAGTTCTTC
. TRBJ2-7 TRBV12-3/TRBV12-4 few CASSLRSSGCEGYF TGTGCCAGCAGTTTAAGGTCGTCCGGCTGCGAGGGGTACTTC
. TRBJ1-1 TRBV2 many CASSVPNDLTGFILSNTEAFF TGTGCCAGCAGTGTCCCCAACGACCTAACAGGGTTCATCTTATCGAACACTGAAGCTTTCTTT
. TRBJ2-1 TRBV5-1 . CASSFPGYNEQFF TGCGCCAGCAGCTTTCCGGGGTACAATGAGCAGTTCTTC
TRBD2 TRBJ2-5 TRBV6-5 . CASSYSMASGRKGGETQYF TGTGCCAGCAGTTACTCGATGGCTAGCGGGAGGAAAGGGGGAGAGACCCAGTACTTC
. TRBJ1-4 TRBV28 . CASSLSGWEKLFF TGTGCCAGCAGTTTATCTGGGTGGGAAAAACTGTTTTTT
TRBD1 TRBJ1-5 TRBV5-6 . CASSLGQGAYVPQHF TGTGCCAGCAGCCTGGGACAGGGGGCATACGTGCCCCAGCATTTT
. TRBJ1-1 TRBV7-2 . CASSHLDEAFF TGTGCCAGCAGTCACCTCGACGAAGCTTTCTTT
TRBD1 TRBJ2-7 TRBV29-1 few CSVGDRTTYEQYF TGCAGCGTTGGGGACAGGACCACCTACGAGCAGTACTTC
TRBD2 TRBJ2-2 TRBV14 many CASSQERFRGANTGELFF TGTGCCAGCAGCCAAGAACGTTTTCGGGGGGCGAACACCGGGGAGCTGTTTTTT
. TRBJ2-7 TRBV20-1 few CSAGRTIYEQYF TGCAGTGCTGGGCGGACTATCTACGAGCAGTACTTC
. TRBJ2-3 TRBV20-1 . CSATKSYQVF TGCAGTGCCACCAAGAGCTACCAGGTTTTT
. TRBJ2-1 TRBV2 . CATNRPSYNEQFF TGTGCCACGAACAGGCCATCCTACAATGAGCAGTTCTTC
. TRBJ2-3 TRBV20-1 . CSARRGDTATDTQYF TGCAGTGCTAGAAGAGGGGACACGGCCACAGATACGCAGTATTTT
TRBD2 TRBJ2-1 TRBV5-1 . CASSSPGLAGSDSYNEQFF TGCGCCAGCAGCTCACCGGGACTAGCGGGATCGGACTCCTACAATGAGCAGTTCTTC
TRBD1 TRBJ2-5 TRBV12-3/TRBV12-4 many CASSTTGGPKETQYF TGTGCCAGCAGTACGACAGGGGGGCCAAAAGAGACCCAGTACTTC
TRBD2 TRBJ2-3 TRBV2 many CASSEGAGFSTDTQYF TGTGCCAGCAGTGAAGGAGCGGGGTTTAGCACAGATACGCAGTATTTT
. TRBJ2-7 TRBV3-1 . CASSKQGGEQYF TGTGCCAGCAGTAAGCAAGGGGGCGAGCAGTACTTC
TRBD2 TRBJ2-1 TRBV7-9 . CASSLVPSGVNNEQFF TGTGCCAGCAGCTTAGTCCCTAGCGGGGTCAACAATGAGCAGTTCTTC
TRBD1 TRBJ1-6 TRBV6-1 . CASSKDRGVGLARSPLHF TGTGCCAGCAGTAAAGACAGGGGAGTTGGGTTGGCTAGGTCACCCCTCCACTTT
. TRBJ2-6 TRBV5-1 many CASSLTGANVLTF TGCGCCAGCAGCTTGACTGGGGCCAACGTCCTGACTTTC